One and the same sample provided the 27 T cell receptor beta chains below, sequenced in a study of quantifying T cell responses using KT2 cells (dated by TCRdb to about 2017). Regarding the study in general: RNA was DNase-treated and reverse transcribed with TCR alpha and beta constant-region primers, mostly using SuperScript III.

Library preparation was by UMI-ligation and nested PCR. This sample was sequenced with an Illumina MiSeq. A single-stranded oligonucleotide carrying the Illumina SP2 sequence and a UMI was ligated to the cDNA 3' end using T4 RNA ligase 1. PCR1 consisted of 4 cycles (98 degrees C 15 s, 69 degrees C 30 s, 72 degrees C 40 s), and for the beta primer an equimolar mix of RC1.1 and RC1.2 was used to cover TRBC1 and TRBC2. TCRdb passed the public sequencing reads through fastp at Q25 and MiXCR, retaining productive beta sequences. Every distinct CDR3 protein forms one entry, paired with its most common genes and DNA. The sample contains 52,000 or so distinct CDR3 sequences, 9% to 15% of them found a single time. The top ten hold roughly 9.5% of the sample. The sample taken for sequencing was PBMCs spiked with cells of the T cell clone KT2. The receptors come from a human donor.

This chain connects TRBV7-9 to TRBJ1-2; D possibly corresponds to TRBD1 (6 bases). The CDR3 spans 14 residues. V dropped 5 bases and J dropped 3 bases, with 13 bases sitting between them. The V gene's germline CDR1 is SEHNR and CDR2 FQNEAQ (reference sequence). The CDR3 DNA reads TGTGCCAGCAGCCCGCGACAGGACTACTATGGCTACACCTTC. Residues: CASSPRQDYYGYTF.

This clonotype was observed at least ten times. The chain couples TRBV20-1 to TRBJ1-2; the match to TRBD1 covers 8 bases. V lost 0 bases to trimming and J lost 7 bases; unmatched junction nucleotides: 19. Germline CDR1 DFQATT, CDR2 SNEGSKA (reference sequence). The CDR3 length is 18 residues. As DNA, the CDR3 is TGCAGTGCTAGAGAGGGCTTTGCAGGGGGCCTTGGTTTGTCTGGCTACACCTTC. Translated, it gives CSAREGFAGGLGLSGYTF.

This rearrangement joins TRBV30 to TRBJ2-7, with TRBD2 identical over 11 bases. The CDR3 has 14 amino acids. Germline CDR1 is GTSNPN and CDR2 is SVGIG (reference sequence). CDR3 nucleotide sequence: TGTGCTGTGAGACTAGCGGGAAATACCTACGAGCAGTACTTC. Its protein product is CAVRLAGNTYEQYF.

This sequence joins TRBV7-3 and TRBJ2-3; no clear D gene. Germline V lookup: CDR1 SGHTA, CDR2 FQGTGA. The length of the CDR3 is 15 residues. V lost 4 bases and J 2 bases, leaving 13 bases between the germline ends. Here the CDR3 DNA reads TGTGCCAGCAGCTCGACTGGGTCCCACACAGATACGCAGTATTTT. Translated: CASSSTGSHTDTQYF.

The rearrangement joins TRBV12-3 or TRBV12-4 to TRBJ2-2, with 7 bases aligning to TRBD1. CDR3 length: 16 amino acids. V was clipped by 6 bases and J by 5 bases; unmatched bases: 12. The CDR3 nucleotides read TGTGCCAGCAGGAAAACGACAGGGAGTAGAACCGGGGAGCTGTTTTTT. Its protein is CASRKTTGSRTGELFF.

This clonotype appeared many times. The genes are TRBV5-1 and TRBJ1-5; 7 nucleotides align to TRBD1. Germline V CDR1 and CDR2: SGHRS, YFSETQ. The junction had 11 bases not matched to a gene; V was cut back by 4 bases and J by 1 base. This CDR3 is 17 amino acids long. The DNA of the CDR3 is TGCGCCAGCAGCCCTACGACAGGGTCATTCAGCAATCAGCCCCAGCATTTT. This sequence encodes CASSPTTGSFSNQPQHF.

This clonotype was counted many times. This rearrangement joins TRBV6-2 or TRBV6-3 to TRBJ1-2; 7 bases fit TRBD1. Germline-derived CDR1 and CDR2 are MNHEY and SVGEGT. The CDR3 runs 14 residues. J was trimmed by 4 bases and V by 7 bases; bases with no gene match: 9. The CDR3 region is CASNPTGSSYGYTF. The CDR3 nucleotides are TGTGCCAGCAATCCGACAGGGTCGAGCTATGGCTACACCTTC.

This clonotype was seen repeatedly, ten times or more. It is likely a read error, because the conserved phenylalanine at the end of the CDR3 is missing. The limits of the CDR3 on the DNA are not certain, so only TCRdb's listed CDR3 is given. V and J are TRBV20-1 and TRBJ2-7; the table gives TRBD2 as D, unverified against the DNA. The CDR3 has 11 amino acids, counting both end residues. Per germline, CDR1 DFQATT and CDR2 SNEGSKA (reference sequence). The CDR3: CSARELRARGL.

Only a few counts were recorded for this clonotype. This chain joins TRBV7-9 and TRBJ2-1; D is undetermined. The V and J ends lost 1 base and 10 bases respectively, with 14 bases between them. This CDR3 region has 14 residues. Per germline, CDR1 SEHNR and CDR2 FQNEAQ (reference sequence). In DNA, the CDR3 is TGTGCCAGCAGCTTAGAAGCAGTGGTTGACGAGCAGTTCTTC. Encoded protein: CASSLEAVVDEQFF.

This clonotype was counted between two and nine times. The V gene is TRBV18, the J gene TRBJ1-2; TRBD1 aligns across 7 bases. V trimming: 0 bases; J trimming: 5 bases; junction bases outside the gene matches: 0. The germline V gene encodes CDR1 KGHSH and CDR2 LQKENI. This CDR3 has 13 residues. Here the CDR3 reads CASSPPGQYGYTF. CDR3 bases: TGTGCCAGCTCACCACCGGGACAGTATGGCTACACCTTC.

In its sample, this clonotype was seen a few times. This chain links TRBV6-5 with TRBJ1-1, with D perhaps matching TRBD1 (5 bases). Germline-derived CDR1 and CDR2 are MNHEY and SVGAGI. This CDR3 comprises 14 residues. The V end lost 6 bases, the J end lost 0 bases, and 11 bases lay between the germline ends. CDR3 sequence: CASSRGGVNTEAFF. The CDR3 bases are TGTGCCAGCAGCCGGGGAGGGGTGAACACTGAAGCTTTCTTT.

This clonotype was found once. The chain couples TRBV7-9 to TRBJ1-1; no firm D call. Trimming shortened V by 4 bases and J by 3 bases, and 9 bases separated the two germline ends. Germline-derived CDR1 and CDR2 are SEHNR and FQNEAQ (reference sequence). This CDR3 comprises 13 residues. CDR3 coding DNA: TGTGCCAGCAGCTCCCCCGAGTACACTGAAGCTTTCTTT. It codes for CASSSPEYTEAFF.

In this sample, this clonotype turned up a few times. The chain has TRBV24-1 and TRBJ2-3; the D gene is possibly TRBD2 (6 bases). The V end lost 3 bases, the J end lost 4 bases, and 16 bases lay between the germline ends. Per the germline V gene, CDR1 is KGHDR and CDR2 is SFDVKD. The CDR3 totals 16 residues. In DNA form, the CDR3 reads TGTGCCACCAGTGATACTGGCGGGGAAGGCGCAGATACGCAGTATTTT. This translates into CATSDTGGEGADTQYF.

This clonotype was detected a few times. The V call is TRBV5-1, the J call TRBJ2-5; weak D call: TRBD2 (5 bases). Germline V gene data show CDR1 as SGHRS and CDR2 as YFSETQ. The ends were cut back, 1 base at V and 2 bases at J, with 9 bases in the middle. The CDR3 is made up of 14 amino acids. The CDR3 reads CASSLFGVQETQYF. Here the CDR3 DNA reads TGCGCCAGCAGCTTGTTCGGGGTTCAAGAGACCCAGTACTTC. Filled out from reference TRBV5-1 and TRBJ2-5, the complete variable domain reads KAGVTQTPRYLIKTRGQQVTLSCSPISGHRSVSWYQQTPGQGLQFLFEYFSETQRNKGNFPGRFSGRQFSNSRSEMNVSTLELGDSALYLCASSLFGVQETQYFGPGTRLLVL.

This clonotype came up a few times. As DNA, the CDR3 is TGTGCCAGCAGTCTGGGACAGATCCCTCGGGGCTACACCTTC. Translating it yields CASSLGQIPRGYTF. J is TRBJ1-2 and V is TRBV2; TRBD1 agrees at 7 bases. This CDR3 contains 14 residues. J gave up 8 bases and V 5 bases, and 11 bases lay outside the gene matches. CDR1 and CDR2 (germline): SNHLY, FYNNEI.

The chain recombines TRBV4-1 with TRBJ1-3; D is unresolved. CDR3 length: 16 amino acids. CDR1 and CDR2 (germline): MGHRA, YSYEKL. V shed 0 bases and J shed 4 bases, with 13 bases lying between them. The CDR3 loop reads CASSQDRQKQGNTIYF. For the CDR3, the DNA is TGCGCCAGCAGCCAAGATCGGCAAAAACAGGGAAACACCATATATTTT.

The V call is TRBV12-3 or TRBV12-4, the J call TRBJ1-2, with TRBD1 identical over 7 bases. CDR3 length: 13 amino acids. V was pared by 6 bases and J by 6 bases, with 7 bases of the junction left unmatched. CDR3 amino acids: CASSPGQTNGYTF. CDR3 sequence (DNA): TGTGCCAGCAGCCCGGGACAGACAAATGGCTACACCTTC.

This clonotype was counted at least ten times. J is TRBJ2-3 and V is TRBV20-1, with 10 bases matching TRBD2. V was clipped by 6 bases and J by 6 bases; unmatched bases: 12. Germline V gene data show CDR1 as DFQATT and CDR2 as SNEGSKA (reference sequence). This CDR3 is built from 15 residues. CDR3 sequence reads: CSATPGTSDVDTQYF. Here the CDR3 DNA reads TGCAGTGCCACCCCCGGGACTAGCGATGTGGATACGCAGTATTTT.

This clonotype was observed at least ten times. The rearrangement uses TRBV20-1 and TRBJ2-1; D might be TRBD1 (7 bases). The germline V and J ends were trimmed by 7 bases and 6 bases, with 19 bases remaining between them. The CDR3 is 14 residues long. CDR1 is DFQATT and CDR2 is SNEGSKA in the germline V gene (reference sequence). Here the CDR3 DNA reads TGCAGTGTTTCCACAGGGGAGGACAGCAATGAGCAGTTCTTC. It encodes CSVSTGEDSNEQFF.

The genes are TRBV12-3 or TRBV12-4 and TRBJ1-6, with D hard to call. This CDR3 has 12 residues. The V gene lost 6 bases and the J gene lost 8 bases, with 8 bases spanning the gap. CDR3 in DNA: TGTGCCAGCAGGGACGGGGATTCACCCCTCCACTTT. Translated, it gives CASRDGDSPLHF.

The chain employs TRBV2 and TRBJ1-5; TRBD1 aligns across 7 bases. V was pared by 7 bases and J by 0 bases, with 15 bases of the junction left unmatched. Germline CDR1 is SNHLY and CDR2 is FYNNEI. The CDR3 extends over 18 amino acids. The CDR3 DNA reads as TGTGCCAGCAATTATAGGACAGGAGGAGGGTATAGCAATCAGCCCCAGCATTTT. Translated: CASNYRTGGGYSNQPQHF.

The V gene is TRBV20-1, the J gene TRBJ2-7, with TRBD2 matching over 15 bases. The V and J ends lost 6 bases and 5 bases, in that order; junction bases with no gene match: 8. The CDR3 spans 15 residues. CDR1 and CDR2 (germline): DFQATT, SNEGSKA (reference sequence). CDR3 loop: CSARGLAGGPDEQYF. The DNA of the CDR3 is TGCAGTGCCCGAGGACTAGCGGGAGGGCCGGACGAGCAGTACTTC.

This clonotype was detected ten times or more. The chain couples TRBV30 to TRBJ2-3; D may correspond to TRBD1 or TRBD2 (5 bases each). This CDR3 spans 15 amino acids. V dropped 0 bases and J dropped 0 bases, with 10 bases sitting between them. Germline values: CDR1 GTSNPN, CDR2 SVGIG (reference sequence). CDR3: CAWSVGGGSTDTQYF. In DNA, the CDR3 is TGTGCCTGGAGTGTAGGTGGGGGTAGCACAGATACGCAGTATTTT.

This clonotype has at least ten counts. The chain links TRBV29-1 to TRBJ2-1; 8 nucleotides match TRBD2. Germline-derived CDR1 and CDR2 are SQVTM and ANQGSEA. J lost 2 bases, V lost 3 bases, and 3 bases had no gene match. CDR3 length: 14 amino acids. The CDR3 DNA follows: TGCAGCGTTGATCCGGGAGGGGCCTACAATGAGCAGTTCTTC. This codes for CSVDPGGAYNEQFF.

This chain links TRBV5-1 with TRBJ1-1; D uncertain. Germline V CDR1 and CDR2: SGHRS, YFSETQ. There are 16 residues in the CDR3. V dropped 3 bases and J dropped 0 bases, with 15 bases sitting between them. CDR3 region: CASSWRALGMNTEAFF. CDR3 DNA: TGCGCCAGCAGCTGGCGGGCCCTGGGGATGAACACTGAAGCTTTCTTT.

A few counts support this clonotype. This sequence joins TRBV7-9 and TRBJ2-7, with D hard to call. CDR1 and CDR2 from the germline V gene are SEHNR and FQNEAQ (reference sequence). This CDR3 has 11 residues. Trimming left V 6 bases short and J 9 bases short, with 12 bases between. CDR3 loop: CASSLSNGQYF. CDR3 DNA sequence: TGTGCCAGCAGTCTCTCCAACGGGCAGTACTTC.

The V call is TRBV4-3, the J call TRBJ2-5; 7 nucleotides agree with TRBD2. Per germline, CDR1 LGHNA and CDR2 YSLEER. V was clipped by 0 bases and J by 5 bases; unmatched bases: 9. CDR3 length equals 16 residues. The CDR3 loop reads CASSQDFGEGAETQYF. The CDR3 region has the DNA TGCGCCAGCAGCCAAGATTTCGGGGAGGGCGCGGAGACCCAGTACTTC.